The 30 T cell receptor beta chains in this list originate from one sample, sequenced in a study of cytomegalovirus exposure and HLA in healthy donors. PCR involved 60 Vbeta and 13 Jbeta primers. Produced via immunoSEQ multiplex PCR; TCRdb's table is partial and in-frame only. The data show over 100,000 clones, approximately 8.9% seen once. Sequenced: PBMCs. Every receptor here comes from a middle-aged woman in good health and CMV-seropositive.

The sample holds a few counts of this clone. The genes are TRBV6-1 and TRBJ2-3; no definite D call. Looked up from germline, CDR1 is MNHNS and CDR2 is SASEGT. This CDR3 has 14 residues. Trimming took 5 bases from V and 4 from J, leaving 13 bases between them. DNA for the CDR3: TGTGCCAGCAGTACCTCTGGAGTGCCAGATACGCAGTATTTT. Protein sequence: CASSTSGVPDTQYF.

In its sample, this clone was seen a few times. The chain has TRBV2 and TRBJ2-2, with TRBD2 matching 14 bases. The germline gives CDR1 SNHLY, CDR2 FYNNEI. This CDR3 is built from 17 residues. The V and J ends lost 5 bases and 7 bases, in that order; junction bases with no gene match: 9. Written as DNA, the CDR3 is TGTGCCAGCAGTTTGGGACTAGCGGGGGTAGTCGACGGGGAGCTGTTTTTT. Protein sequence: CASSLGLAGVVDGELFF.

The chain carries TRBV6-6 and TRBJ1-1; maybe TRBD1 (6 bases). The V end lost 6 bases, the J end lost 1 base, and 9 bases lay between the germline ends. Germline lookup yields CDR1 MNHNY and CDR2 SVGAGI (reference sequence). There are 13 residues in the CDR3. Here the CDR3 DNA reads TGTGCCAGCAGGGGACAAACGAACACTGAAGCTTTCTTT. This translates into CASRGQTNTEAFF.

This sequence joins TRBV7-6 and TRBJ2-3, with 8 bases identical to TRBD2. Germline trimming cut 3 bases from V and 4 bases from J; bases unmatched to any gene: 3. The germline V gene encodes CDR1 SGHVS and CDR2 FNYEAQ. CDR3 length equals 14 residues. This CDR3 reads CASSFSGVADTQYF. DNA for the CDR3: TGTGCCAGCAGCTTTAGCGGGGTCGCAGATACGCAGTATTTT.

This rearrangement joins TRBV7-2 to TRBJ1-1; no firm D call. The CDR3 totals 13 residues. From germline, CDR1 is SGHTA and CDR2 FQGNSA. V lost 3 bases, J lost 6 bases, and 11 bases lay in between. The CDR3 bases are TGTGCCAGCAGCTTGCCCGTTTTAGCTGAAGCTTTCTTT. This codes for CASSLPVLAEAFF. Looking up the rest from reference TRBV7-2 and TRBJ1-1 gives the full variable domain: GAGVSQSPSNKVTEKGKDVELRCDPISGHTALYWYRQSLGQGLEFLIYFQGNSAPDKSGLPSDRFSAERTGGSVSTLTIQRTQQEDSAVYLCASSLPVLAEAFFGQGTRLTVV.

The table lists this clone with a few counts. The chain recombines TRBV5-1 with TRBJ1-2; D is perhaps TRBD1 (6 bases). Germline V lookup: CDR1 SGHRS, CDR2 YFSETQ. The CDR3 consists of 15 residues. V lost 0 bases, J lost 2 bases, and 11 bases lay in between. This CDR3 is CASSLGERGNYGYTF. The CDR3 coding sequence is TGCGCCAGCAGCTTGGGGGAGAGGGGGAACTATGGCTACACCTTC.

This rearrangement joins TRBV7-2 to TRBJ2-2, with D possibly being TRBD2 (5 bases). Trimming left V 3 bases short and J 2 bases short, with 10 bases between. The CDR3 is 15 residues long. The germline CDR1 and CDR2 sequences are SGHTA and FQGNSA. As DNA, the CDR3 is TGTGCCAGCAGCTTGCGGGTTTTAAACACCGGGGAGCTGTTTTTT. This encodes CASSLRVLNTGELFF.

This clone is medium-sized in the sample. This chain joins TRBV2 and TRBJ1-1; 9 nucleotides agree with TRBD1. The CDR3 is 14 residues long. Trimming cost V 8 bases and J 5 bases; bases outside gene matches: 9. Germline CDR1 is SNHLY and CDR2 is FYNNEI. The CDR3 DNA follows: TGTGCCAGCGGTACAGGGGGCGCGACGACTGAAGCTTTCTTT. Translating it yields CASGTGGATTEAFF. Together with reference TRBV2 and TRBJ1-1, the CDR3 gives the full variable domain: EPEVTQTPSHQVTQMGQEVILRCVPISNHLYFYWYRQILGQKVEFLVSFYNNEISEKSEIFDDQFSVERPDGSNFTLKIRSTKLEDSAMYFCASGTGGATTEAFFGQGTRLTVV.

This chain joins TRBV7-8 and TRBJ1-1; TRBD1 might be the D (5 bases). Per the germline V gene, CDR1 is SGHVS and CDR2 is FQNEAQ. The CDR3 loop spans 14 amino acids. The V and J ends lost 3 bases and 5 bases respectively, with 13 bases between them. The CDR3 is CASSLGGATTEAFF. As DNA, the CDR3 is TGTGCCAGCAGCTTGGGCGGGGCGACGACTGAAGCTTTCTTT.

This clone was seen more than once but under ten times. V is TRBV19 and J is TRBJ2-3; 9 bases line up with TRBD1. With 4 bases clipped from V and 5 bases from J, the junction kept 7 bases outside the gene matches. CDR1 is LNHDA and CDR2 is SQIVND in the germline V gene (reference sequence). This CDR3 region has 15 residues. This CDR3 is CASSRDRVVRDTQYF. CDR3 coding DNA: TGTGCCAGTAGTAGGGACAGGGTGGTTAGAGATACGCAGTATTTT. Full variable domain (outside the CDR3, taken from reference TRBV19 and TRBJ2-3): DGGITQSPKYLFRKEGQNVTLSCEQNLNHDAMYWYRQDPGQGLRLIYYSQIVNDFQKGDIAEGYSVSREKKESFPLTVTSAQKNPTAFYLCASSRDRVVRDTQYFGPGTRLTVL.

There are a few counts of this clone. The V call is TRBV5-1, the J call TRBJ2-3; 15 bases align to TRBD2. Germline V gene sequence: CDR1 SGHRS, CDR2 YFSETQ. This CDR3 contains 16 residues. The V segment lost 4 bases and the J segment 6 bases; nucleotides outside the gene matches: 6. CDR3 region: CASSPGLAGGRDTQYF. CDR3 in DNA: TGCGCCAGCAGCCCTGGACTAGCGGGGGGGAGGGATACGCAGTATTTT.

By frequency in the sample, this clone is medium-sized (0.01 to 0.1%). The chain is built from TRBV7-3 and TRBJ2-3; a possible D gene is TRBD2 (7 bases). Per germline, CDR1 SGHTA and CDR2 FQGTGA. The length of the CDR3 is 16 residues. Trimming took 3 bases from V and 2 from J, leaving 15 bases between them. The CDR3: CASSLFGAGATDTQYF. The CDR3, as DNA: TGTGCCAGCAGCTTGTTCGGTGCGGGGGCCACAGATACGCAGTATTTT.

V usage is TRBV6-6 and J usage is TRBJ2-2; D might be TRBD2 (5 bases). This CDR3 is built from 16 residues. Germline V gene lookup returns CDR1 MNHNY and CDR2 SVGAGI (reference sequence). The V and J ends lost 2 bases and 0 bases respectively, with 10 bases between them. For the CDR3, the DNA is TGTGCCAGCAGTTACGACGGGGAGACGAACACCGGGGAGCTGTTTTTT. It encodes CASSYDGETNTGELFF.

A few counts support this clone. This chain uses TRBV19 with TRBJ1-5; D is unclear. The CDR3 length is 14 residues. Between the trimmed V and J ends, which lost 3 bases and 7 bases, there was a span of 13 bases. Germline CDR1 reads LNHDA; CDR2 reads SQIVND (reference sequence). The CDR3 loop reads CASSILGGGQPQHF. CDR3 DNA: TGTGCCAGTAGTATTTTGGGAGGCGGACAGCCCCAGCATTTT.

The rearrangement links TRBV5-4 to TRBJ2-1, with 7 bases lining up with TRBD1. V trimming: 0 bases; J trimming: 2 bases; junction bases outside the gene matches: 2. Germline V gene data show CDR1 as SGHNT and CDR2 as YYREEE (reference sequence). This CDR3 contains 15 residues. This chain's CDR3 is CASSLEGAAYNEQFF. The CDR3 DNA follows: TGTGCCAGCAGCTTGGAGGGGGCAGCCTACAATGAGCAGTTCTTC.

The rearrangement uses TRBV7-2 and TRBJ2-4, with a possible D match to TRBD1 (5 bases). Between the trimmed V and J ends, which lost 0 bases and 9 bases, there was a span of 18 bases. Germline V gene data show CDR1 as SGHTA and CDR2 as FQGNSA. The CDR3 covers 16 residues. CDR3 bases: TGTGCCAGCAGCTTAGCGCCTTCAAGGGGATCGAGCATTCAGTACTTC. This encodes CASSLAPSRGSSIQYF. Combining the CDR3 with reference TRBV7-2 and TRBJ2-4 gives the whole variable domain GAGVSQSPSNKVTEKGKDVELRCDPISGHTALYWYRQSLGQGLEFLIYFQGNSAPDKSGLPSDRFSAERTGGSVSTLTIQRTQQEDSAVYLCASSLAPSRGSSIQYFGAGTRLSVL.

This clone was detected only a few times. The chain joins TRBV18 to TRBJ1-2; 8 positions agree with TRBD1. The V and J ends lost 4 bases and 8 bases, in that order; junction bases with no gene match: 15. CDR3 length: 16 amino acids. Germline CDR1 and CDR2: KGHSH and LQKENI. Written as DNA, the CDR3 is TGTGCCAGCTCACAACGACCGGGACAGGCTTCGGACGGCTACACCTTC. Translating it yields CASSQRPGQASDGYTF. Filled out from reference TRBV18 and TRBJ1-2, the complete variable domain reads NAGVMQNPRHLVRRRGQEARLRCSPMKGHSHVYWYRQLPEEGLKFMVYLQKENIIDESGMPKERFSAEFPKEGPSILRIQQVVRGDSAAYFCASSQRPGQASDGYTFGSGTRLTVV.

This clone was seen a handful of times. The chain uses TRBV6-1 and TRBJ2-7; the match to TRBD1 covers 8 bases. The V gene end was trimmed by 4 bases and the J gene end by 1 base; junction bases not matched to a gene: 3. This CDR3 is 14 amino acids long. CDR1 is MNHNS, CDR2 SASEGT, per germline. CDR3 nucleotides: TGTGCCAGCAGTGGCAGGGGGCAATCCTACGAGCAGTACTTC. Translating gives CASSGRGQSYEQYF.

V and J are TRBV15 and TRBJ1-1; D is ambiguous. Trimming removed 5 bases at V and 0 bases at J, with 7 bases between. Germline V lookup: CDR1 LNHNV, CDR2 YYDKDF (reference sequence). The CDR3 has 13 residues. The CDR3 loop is CATSYEMNTEAFF. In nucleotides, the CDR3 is TGTGCCACCAGCTACGAGATGAACACTGAAGCTTTCTTT.

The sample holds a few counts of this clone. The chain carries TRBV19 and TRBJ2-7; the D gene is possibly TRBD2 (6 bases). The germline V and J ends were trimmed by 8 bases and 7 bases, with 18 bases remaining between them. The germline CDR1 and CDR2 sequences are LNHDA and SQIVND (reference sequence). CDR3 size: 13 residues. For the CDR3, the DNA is TGTGCCAGTCGGCAGTCAGGGCGGGGTGAGCAGTACTTC. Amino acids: CASRQSGRGEQYF. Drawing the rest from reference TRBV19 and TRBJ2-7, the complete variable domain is DGGITQSPKYLFRKEGQNVTLSCEQNLNHDAMYWYRQDPGQGLRLIYYSQIVNDFQKGDIAEGYSVSREKKESFPLTVTSAQKNPTAFYLCASRQSGRGEQYFGPGTRLTVT.

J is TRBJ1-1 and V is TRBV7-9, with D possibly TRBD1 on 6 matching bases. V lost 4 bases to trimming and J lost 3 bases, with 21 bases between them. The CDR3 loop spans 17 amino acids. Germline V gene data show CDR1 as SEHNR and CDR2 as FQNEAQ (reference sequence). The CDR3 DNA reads TGTGCCAGCAGCTCTTGGCCGGGTGGGGGGGCGGACACTGAAGCTTTCTTT. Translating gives CASSSWPGGGADTEAFF.

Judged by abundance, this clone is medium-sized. CDR3 nucleotides: TGTGCCAGCGGGGGCGGACAGGGGGCCGACGAGCAGTACTTC. Its translation: CASGGGQGADEQYF. J is TRBJ2-7 and V is TRBV16; 11 bases match TRBD1. The CDR3 loop spans 14 amino acids. V shed 8 bases, J shed 5 bases, and the junction held 8 bases outside the gene matches. Germline CDR1 KGHSY, CDR2 FQNENV.

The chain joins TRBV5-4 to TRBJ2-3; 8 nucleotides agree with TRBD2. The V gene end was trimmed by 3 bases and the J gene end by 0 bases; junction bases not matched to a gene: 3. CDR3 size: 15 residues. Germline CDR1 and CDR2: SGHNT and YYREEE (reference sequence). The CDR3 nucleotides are TGTGCCAGCAGCTCACCTAGCGGGAGCACAGATACGCAGTATTTT. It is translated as CASSSPSGSTDTQYF.

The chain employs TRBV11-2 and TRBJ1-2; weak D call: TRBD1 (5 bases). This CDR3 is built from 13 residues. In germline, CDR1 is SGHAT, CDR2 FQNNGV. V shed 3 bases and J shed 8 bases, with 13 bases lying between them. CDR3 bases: TGTGCCAGCAGCTTGGCGCAGGGAAGCGGCTACACCTTC. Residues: CASSLAQGSGYTF.

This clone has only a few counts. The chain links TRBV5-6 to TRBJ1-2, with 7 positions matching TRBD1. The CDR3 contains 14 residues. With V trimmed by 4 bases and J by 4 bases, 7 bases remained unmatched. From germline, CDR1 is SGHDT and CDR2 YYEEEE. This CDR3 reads CASSKGQVIYGYTF. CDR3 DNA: TGTGCCAGCAGCAAAGGACAGGTCATCTATGGCTACACCTTC.

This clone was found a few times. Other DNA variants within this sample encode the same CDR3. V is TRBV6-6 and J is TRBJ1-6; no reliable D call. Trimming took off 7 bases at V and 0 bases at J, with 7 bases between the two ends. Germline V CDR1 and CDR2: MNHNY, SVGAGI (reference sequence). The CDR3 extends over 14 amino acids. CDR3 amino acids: CASTYSSYNSPLHF. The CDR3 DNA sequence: TGTGCCAGCACCTATAGCTCCTATAATTCACCCCTCCACTTT.

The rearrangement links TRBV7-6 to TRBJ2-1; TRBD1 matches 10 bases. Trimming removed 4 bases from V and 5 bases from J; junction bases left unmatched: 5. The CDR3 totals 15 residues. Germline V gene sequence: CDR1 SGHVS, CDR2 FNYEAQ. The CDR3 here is CASSSTGGYNNEQFF. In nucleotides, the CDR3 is TGTGCCAGCAGCTCGACAGGGGGCTACAACAATGAGCAGTTCTTC.

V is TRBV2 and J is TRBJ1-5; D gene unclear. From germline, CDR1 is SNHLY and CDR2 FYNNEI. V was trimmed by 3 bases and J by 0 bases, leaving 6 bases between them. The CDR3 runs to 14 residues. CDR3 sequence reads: CASSDRYSNQPQHF. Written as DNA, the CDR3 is TGTGCCAGCAGTGACAGGTATAGCAATCAGCCCCAGCATTTT.

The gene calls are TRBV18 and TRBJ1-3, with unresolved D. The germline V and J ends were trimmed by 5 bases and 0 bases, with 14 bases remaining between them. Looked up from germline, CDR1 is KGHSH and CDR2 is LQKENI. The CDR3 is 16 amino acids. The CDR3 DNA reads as TGTGCCAGCTCAGCGAGCCAGGCCAGCTCTGGAAACACCATATATTTT. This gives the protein CASSASQASSGNTIYF.

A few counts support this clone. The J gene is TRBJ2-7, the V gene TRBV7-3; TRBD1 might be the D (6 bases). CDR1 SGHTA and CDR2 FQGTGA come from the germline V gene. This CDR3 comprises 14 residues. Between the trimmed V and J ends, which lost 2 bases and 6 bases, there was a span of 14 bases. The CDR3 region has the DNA TGTGCCAGCAGCTTAGTAGGGGGTTTTGGCGAGCAGTACTTC. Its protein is CASSLVGGFGEQYF.